Following are 24 T cell receptor beta chains from one sample sequenced in a study of T-cell memory formation after mild COVID-19. TCRdb fed the 5' RACE reads into MiXCR, producing one record per CDR3 protein. The sample shows fewer than 350,000 distinct CDR3 sequences, approximately 7.6% of them seen only once. Sequencing used PBMCs or a T cell subset sorted from them (not recorded which). These TCRs come from a man aged 18-30 years who had mild COVID-19 (a few samples of this study predate the infection). Cell type and time point are not known.

This clonotype was seen many times. The chain has TRBV6-6 and TRBJ2-3; D unclear. The CDR3 has 13 residues. V shed 5 bases and J shed 2 bases, with 8 bases lying between them. Per the germline V gene, CDR1 is MNHNY and CDR2 is SVGAGI (reference sequence). Here the CDR3 DNA reads TGTGCCAGCAGTGGCGCTTACACAGATACGCAGTATTTT. It encodes CASSGAYTDTQYF.

The chain joins TRBV4-1 to TRBJ1-1; D perhaps matches TRBD1 (5 bases). Trimming left V 0 bases short and J 4 bases short, with 12 bases between. The CDR3 is 15 residues long. Germline CDR1 and CDR2: MGHRA and YSYEKL. The CDR3 nucleotides are TGCGCCAGCAGCCAAGATTTGGGGGGAGGCACTGAAGCTTTCTTT. The encoded protein is CASSQDLGGGTEAFF.

The chain is built from TRBV7-9 and TRBJ1-2; D not certain. This CDR3 spans 15 amino acids. Germline V gives CDR1 SEHNR, CDR2 FQNEAQ (reference sequence). Trimming cost V 4 bases and J 3 bases, with 15 bases left between them. The chain's CDR3 is CASSSPLGTDYGYTF. CDR3 nucleotide sequence: TGTGCCAGCAGCTCGCCCCTCGGCACAGACTATGGCTACACCTTC.

This clonotype showed up just a few times. The chain uses TRBV7-8 and TRBJ1-1; 8 bases are shared with TRBD1. Trimming took 3 bases from V and 1 from J; bases not matched to a gene: 7. Germline loops: CDR1 SGHVS, CDR2 FQNEAQ. The CDR3 has 16 amino acids. The CDR3 loop is CASSFPLTGGNTEAFF. The CDR3 DNA is TGTGCCAGCAGCTTTCCCCTTACAGGGGGGAACACTGAAGCTTTCTTT.

The gene calls are TRBV7-8 and TRBJ2-6, with D possibly called TRBD1 or TRBD2 (7 bases each). V was trimmed by 1 base and J by 6 bases, leaving 13 bases between them. Germline V CDR1 and CDR2: SGHVS, FQNEAQ. The CDR3 has 16 amino acids. The CDR3 loop reads CASSLGRGRVANVLTF. DNA of the CDR3: TGTGCCAGCAGCTTAGGCAGGGGGAGGGTGGCCAACGTCCTGACTTTC. The full variable domain, completed using reference TRBV7-8 and TRBJ2-6, is GAGVSQSPRYKVAKRGQDVALRCDPISGHVSLFWYQQALGQGPEFLTYFQNEAQLDKSGLPSDRFFAERPEGSVSTLKIQRTQQEDSAVYLCASSLGRGRVANVLTFGAGSRLTVL.

V and J are TRBV25-1 and TRBJ1-2; D gene ambiguous. Germline V lookup: CDR1 MGHDK, CDR2 SYGVNS. With 0 bases removed from V and 3 bases from J, the gap between germline ends came to 5 bases. The CDR3 is made up of 13 amino acids. The CDR3 sequence: CASSEYADYGYTF. The DNA for the CDR3 is TGTGCCAGCAGTGAATACGCGGACTATGGCTACACCTTC.

There are a few counts of this clonotype. The chain carries TRBV11-1 and TRBJ1-6; a possible D gene is TRBD1 (5 bases). V was shortened by 5 bases and J by 0 bases, with 14 bases between the two germline ends. This CDR3 comprises 17 residues. Germline CDR1 SGHAT, CDR2 FQDESV (reference sequence). As DNA, the CDR3 is TGTGCCAGCAGCAAATCCGGGGCCAGCTCCTATAATTCACCCCTCCACTTT. Translating it yields CASSKSGASSYNSPLHF.

This chain links TRBV19 with TRBJ1-1; D is unresolved. Germline values: CDR1 LNHDA, CDR2 SQIVND (reference sequence). The CDR3 runs 14 residues. V was shortened by 5 bases and J by 0 bases, with 10 bases between the two germline ends. This chain's CDR3 is CASSRQAMNTEAFF. CDR3 nucleotides: TGTGCCAGTAGTCGGCAGGCTATGAACACTGAAGCTTTCTTT. The full variable domain, in which reference TRBV19 and TRBJ1-1 provide the parts outside the CDR3, is DGGITQSPKYLFRKEGQNVTLSCEQNLNHDAMYWYRQDPGQGLRLIYYSQIVNDFQKGDIAEGYSVSREKKESFPLTVTSAQKNPTAFYLCASSRQAMNTEAFFGQGTRLTVV.

This clonotype was counted only a few times. The chain uses TRBV10-3 and TRBJ1-2, with no clear D. From germline, CDR1 is ENHRY and CDR2 SYGVKD. The CDR3 has 13 amino acids. Trimming shortened V by 0 bases and J by 3 bases, and 5 bases separated the two germline ends. CDR3 region: CAISESGDYGYTF. In nucleotides, the CDR3 is TGTGCCATCAGTGAGTCTGGGGACTATGGCTACACCTTC.

This clonotype was seen repeatedly, ten times or more. The chain links TRBV20-1 to TRBJ2-5; D is tentatively TRBD1 or TRBD2 (5 bases each). Trimming took off 3 bases at V and 5 bases at J, with 7 bases between the two ends. Germline V gives CDR1 DFQATT, CDR2 SNEGSKA (reference sequence). CDR3 length equals 11 residues. In nucleotides, the CDR3 is TGCAGTGCTAGTTGGGGGGAGACCCAGTACTTC. Translation: CSASWGETQYF.

The chain joins TRBV6-2 or TRBV6-3 to TRBJ1-5, with D unclear. CDR1 and CDR2 from the germline V gene are MNHEY and SVGEGT. V was cut by 7 bases and J by 0 bases, with 13 bases left in between. CDR3 length equals 15 residues. The CDR3 coding sequence is TGTGCCAGCACCCTCCGTGGCTATAGCAATCAGCCCCAGCATTTT. It specifies CASTLRGYSNQPQHF.

The gene calls are TRBV29-1 and TRBJ1-2; no firm D call. Germline V gives CDR1 SQVTM, CDR2 ANQGSEA. The CDR3 is 12 residues long. V was clipped by 3 bases and J by 8 bases, with 13 bases between them. The DNA of the CDR3 is TGCAGCGTTGATCGTTTCGATAGCGGCTACACCTTC. Its translation: CSVDRFDSGYTF.

V is TRBV11-2 and J is TRBJ1-1, with D unresolved. With 5 bases removed from V and 3 bases from J, the gap between germline ends came to 7 bases. The germline V gene has CDR1 SGHAT and CDR2 FQNNGV. This CDR3 comprises 12 residues. This CDR3 reads CASSTTYTEAFF. The CDR3 bases are TGTGCCAGCAGCACGACCTACACTGAAGCTTTCTTT.

This clonotype was observed a handful of times. This chain uses TRBV20-1 with TRBJ2-5; no clear D gene. This CDR3 is built from 14 residues. The germline CDR1 and CDR2 sequences are DFQATT and SNEGSKA (reference sequence). V was clipped by 3 bases and J by 4 bases, with 15 bases between them. CDR3 nucleotides: TGCAGTGCTAGTCGAGGACCGCCGGGAGAGACCCAGTACTTC. Its protein is CSASRGPPGETQYF.

The chain employs TRBV5-1 and TRBJ1-2; the D is unclear. Trimming left V 4 bases short and J 5 bases short, with 9 bases between. CDR3 length: 12 amino acids. Germline CDR1 reads SGHRS; CDR2 reads YFSETQ. In DNA form, the CDR3 reads TGCGCCAGCAGCGAAGGGAGGTATGGCTACACCTTC. Translated, it gives CASSEGRYGYTF.

In this sample, this clonotype turned up many times. This chain connects TRBV5-1 to TRBJ2-5; D unclear. Germline assignment: CDR1 SGHRS and CDR2 YFSETQ. The CDR3 totals 12 residues. V gave up 7 bases and J gave up 1 base, with 8 bases separating them. In nucleotides, the CDR3 is TGCGCCAGCTCCCACCCCCAAGAGACCCAGTACTTC. This codes for CASSHPQETQYF.

This clonotype was counted ten times or more. This sequence joins TRBV2 and TRBJ2-3; D call uncertain. Between the trimmed V and J ends, which lost 8 bases and 5 bases, there was a span of 2 bases. CDR3 size: 9 residues. CDR1 SNHLY and CDR2 FYNNEI come from the germline V gene. The CDR3 is CASGDTQYF. The CDR3 DNA is TGTGCCAGCGGAGATACGCAGTATTTT.

This clonotype was counted only a few times. V gene TRBV11-2 combines with J gene TRBJ2-1, with D possibly being TRBD2 (5 bases). Germline CDR1 SGHAT, CDR2 FQNNGV. V lost 4 bases, J lost 7 bases, and 8 bases lay in between. CDR3 length: 12 amino acids. The CDR3 DNA is TGTGCCAGCAGCTATCTAGCTAATGAGCAGTTCTTC. Its translation is CASSYLANEQFF.

This clonotype was seen at least ten times. A much larger clonotype is one base distant, so this may be a read error. The chain carries TRBV5-1 and TRBJ2-7; a weak D match, TRBD1 (5 bases). Trimming cost V 0 bases and J 3 bases, with 10 bases left between them. The CDR3 is 14 residues long. CDR1 SGHRS and CDR2 YFSETQ come from the germline V gene. The CDR3 loop reads CASSLEAGIYEQYF. The DNA of the CDR3 is TGCGCCAGCAGCTTGGAGGCAGGGATCTACGAGCAGTACTTC.

This clonotype has a count of ten or more. The chain uses TRBV10-3 and TRBJ2-2, with a possible D match to TRBD2 (6 bases). Germline CDR1 is ENHRY and CDR2 is SYGVKD. This CDR3 region has 14 residues. Trimming left V 7 bases short and J 6 bases short, with 15 bases between. This CDR3 reads CAITRQWGAGELFF. For the CDR3, the DNA is TGTGCCATCACCCGGCAGTGGGGGGCCGGGGAGCTGTTTTTT.

This clonotype was recorded many times. This chain connects TRBV25-1 to TRBJ2-1; possible D gene TRBD2, 7 bases. The length of the CDR3 is 14 residues. The germline V and J ends were trimmed by 4 bases and 7 bases, with 14 bases remaining between them. In germline, CDR1 is MGHDK, CDR2 SYGVNS. The CDR3 reads CASSAGGPGNEQFF. The CDR3 bases are TGTGCCAGCAGTGCCGGGGGGCCTGGAAATGAGCAGTTCTTC.

The chain carries TRBV4-2 and TRBJ1-1; D not resolved. V lost 0 bases to trimming and J lost 0 bases, with 8 bases between them. The CDR3 loop spans 15 amino acids. The germline V gene has CDR1 LGHNA and CDR2 YNFKEQ. This chain's CDR3 is CASSQDPGLNTEAFF. The DNA for the CDR3 is TGTGCCAGCAGCCAAGATCCAGGTTTGAACACTGAAGCTTTCTTT.

This clonotype was seen only once. This chain joins TRBV27 and TRBJ2-1; tentatively, D is TRBD2 (6 bases). The CDR3 runs 19 residues. The germline V gene has CDR1 MNHEY and CDR2 SMNVEV (reference sequence). With 6 bases removed from V and 3 bases from J, the gap between germline ends came to 27 bases. The CDR3 is CASSPPGGQAGVHYNEQFF. The CDR3, as DNA: TGTGCCAGCAGCCCACCCGGGGGTCAAGCCGGAGTCCACTACAATGAGCAGTTCTTC.

The V gene is TRBV2, the J gene TRBJ2-1, with 8 nucleotides matching TRBD2. Germline V gene data show CDR1 as SNHLY and CDR2 as FYNNEI. The V segment lost 3 bases and the J segment 0 bases; nucleotides outside the gene matches: 10. This CDR3 has 18 amino acids. The CDR3 DNA sequence: TGTGCCAGCAGTGACCCTGAGCGGGGGACGAGCTCCTACAATGAGCAGTTCTTC. It encodes CASSDPERGTSSYNEQFF.